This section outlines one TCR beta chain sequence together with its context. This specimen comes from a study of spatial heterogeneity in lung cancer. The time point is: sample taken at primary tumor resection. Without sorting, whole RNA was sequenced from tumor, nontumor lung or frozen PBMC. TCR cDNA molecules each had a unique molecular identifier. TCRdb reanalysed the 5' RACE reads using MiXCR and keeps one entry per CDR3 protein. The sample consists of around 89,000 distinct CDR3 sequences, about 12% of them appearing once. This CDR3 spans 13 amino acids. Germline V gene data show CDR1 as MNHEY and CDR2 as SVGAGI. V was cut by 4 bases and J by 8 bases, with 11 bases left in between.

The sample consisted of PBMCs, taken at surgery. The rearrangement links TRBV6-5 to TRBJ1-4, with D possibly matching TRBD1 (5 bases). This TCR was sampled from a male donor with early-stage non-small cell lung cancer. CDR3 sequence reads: CASSSSRGEKLFF. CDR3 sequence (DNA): TGTGCCAGCAGTTCCAGTCGGGGCGAAAAACTGTTTTTT.